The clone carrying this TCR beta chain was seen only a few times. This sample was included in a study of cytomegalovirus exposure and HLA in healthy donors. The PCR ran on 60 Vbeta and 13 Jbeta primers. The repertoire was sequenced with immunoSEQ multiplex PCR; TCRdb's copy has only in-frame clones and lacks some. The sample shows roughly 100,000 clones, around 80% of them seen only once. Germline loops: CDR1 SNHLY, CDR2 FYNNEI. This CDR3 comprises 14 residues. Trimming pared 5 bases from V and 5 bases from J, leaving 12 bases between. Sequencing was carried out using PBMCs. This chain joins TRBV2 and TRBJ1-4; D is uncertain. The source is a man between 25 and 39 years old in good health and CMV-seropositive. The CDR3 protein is CASSRETRNEKLFF. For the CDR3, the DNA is TGTGCCAGCAGTCGAGAGACAAGAAATGAAAAACTGTTTTTT.